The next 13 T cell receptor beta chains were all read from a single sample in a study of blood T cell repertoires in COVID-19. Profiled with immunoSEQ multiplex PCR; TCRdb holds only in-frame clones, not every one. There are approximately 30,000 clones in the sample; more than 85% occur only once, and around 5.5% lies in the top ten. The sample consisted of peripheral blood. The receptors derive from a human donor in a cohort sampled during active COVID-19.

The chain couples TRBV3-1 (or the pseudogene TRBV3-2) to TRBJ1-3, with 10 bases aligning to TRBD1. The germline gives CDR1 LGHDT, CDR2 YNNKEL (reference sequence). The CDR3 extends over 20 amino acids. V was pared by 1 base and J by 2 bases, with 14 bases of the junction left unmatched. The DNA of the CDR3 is TGTGCCAGCAGCCAAGGATCCCTCCGACAGGGGGCTTACCCTGGAAACACCATATATTTT. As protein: CASSQGSLRQGAYPGNTIYF.

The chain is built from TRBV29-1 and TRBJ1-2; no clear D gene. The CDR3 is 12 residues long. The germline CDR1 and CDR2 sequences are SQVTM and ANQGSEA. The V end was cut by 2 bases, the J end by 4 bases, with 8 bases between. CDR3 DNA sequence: TGCAGCGTTGAAACAGCTCTCTATGGCTACACCTTC. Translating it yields CSVETALYGYTF.

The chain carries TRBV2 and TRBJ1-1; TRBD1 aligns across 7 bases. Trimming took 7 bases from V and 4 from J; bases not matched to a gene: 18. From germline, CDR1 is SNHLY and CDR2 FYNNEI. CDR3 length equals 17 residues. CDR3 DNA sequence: TGTGCCAGCAACCCCGGGACAGACGCCTTGGGAGGCACTGAAGCTTTCTTT. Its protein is CASNPGTDALGGTEAFF. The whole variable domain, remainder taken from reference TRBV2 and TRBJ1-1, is EPEVTQTPSHQVTQMGQEVILRCVPISNHLYFYWYRQILGQKVEFLVSFYNNEISEKSEIFDDQFSVERPDGSNFTLKIRSTKLEDSAMYFCASNPGTDALGGTEAFFGQGTRLTVV.

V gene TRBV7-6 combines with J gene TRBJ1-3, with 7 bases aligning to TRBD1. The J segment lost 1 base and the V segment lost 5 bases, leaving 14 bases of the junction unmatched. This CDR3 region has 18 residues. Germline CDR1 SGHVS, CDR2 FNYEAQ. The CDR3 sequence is CASSPHYRGFGSGNTIYF. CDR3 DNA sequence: TGTGCCAGCAGCCCTCACTACAGGGGATTTGGTTCTGGAAACACCATATATTTT. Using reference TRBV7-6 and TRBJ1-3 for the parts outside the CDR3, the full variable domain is GAGVSQSPRYKVTKRGQDVALRCDPISGHVSLYWYRQALGQGPEFLTYFNYEAQQDKSGLPNDRFSAERPEGSISTLTIQRTEQRDSAMYRCASSPHYRGFGSGNTIYFGEGSWLTVV.

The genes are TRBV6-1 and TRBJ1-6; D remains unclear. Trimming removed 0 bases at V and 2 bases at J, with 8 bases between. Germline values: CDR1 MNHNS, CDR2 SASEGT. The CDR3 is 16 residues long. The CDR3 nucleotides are TGTGCCAGCAGTGAAGCCTCTGTAGCCTATAATTCACCCCTCCACTTT. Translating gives CASSEASVAYNSPLHF.

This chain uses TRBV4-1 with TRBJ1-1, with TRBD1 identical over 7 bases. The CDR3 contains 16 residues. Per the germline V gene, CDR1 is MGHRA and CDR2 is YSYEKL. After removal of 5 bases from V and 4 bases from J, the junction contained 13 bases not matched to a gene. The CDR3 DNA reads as TGCGCCAGCAGCTGGCATCAGGGGGTTGAGGGCACTGAAGCTTTCTTT. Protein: CASSWHQGVEGTEAFF.

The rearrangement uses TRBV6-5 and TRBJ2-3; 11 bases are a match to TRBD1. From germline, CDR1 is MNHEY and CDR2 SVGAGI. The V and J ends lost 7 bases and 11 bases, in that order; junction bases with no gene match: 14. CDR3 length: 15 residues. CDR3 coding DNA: TGTGCCAGCACCATATACCGGGACAGGGGGATTGAGCAGTATTTT. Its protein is CASTIYRDRGIEQYF.

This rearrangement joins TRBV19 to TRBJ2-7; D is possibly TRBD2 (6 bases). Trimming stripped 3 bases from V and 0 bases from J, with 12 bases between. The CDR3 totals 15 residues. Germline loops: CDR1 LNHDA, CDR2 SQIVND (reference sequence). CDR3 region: CASSMVAEGSYEQYF. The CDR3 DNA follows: TGTGCCAGTAGTATGGTAGCGGAGGGCTCCTACGAGCAGTACTTC.

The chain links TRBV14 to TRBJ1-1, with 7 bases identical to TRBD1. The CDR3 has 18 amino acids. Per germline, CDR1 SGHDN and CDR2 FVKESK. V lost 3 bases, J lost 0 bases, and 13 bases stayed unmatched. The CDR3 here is CASSHPDEQGTLNTEAFF. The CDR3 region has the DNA TGTGCCAGCAGCCACCCTGATGAACAGGGGACTCTGAACACTGAAGCTTTCTTT.

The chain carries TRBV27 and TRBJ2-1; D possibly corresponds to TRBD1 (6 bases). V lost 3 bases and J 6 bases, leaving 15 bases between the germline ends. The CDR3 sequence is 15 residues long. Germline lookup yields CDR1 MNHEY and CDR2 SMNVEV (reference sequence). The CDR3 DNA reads TGTGCCAGCAGTTTGGACAGTCCTACACCCAATGAGCAGTTCTTC. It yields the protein CASSLDSPTPNEQFF.

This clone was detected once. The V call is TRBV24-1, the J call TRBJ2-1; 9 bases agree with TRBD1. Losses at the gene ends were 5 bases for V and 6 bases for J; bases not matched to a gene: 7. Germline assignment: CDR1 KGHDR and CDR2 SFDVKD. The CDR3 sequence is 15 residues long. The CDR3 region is CATSATGGGGNEQFF. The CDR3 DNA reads TGTGCCACCAGTGCTACAGGGGGCGGTGGCAATGAGCAGTTCTTC.

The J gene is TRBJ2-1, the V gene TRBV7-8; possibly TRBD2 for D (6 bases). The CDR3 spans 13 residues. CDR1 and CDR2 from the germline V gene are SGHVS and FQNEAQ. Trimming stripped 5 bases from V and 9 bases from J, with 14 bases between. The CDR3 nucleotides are TGTGCCAGCAGCCCCGAACGGGAGCGTGAGCAGTTCTTC. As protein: CASSPEREREQFF. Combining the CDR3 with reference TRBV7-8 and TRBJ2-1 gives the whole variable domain GAGVSQSPRYKVAKRGQDVALRCDPISGHVSLFWYQQALGQGPEFLTYFQNEAQLDKSGLPSDRFFAERPEGSVSTLKIQRTQQEDSAVYLCASSPEREREQFFGPGTRLTVL.

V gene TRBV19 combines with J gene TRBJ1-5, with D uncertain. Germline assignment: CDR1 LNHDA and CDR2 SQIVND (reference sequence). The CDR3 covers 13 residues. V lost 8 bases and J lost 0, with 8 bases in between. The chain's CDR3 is CASGDNSNQPQHF. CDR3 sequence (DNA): TGTGCCAGTGGTGACAATAGCAATCAGCCCCAGCATTTT.